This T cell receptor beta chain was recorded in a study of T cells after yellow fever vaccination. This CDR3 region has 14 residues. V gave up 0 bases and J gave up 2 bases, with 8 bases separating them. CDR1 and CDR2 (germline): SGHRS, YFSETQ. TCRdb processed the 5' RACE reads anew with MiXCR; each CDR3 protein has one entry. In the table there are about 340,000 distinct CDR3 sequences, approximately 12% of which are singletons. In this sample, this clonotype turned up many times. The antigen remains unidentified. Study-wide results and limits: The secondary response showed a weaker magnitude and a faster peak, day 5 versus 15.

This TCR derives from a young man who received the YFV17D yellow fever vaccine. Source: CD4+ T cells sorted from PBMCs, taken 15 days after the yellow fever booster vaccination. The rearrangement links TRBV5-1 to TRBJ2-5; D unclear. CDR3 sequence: CASSLGNGQETQYF. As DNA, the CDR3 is TGCGCCAGCAGCTTGGGCAACGGACAAGAGACCCAGTACTTC.